This TCR beta chain came from a study of T-cell memory formation after mild COVID-19. From the 5' RACE reads, TCRdb called clonotypes with MiXCR, one entry per CDR3 protein. The table lists roughly 240,000 distinct CDR3 sequences, 15% to 20% of them singletons. The origin of this receptor is a young man who had mild COVID-19 (a few samples of this study predate the infection). Cell type and time point are not known. The sample comprised PBMCs or a T cell subset sorted from them (not recorded which).

DNA for the CDR3: TGTGCCAGCAGACGTTCCTATGGCTACACCTTC. This encodes CASRRSYGYTF. The gene calls are TRBV7-9 and TRBJ1-2; D is unclear. Germline loops: CDR1 SEHNR, CDR2 FQNEAQ (reference sequence). The CDR3 runs to 11 residues. V was clipped by 6 bases and J by 4 bases, with 6 bases between them.